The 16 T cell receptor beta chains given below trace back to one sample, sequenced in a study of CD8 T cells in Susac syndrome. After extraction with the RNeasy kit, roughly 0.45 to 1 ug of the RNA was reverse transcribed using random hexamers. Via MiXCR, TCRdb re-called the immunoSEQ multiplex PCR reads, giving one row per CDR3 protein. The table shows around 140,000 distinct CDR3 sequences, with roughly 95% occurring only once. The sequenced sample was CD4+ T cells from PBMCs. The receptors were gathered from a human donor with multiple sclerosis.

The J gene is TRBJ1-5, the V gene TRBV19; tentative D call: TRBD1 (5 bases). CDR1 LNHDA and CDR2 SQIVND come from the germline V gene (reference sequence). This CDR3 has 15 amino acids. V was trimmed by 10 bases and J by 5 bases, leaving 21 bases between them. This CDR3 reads CATKRGVLGDQPQHF. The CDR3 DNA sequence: TGTGCCACCAAACGGGGGGTCTTAGGGGATCAGCCCCAGCATTTT.

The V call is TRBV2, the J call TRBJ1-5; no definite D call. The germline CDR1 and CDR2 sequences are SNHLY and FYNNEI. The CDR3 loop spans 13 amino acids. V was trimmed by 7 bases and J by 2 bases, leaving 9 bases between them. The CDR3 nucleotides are TGTGCCAGCACTACATGGGGCAATCAGCCCCAGCATTTT. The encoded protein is CASTTWGNQPQHF.

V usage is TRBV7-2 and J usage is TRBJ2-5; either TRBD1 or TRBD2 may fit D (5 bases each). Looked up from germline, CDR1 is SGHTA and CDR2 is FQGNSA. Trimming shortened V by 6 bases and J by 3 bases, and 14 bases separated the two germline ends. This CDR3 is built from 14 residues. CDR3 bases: TGTGCCAGCAGTTGGGGGATAGCGAAAGAGACCCAGTACTTC. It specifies CASSWGIAKETQYF.

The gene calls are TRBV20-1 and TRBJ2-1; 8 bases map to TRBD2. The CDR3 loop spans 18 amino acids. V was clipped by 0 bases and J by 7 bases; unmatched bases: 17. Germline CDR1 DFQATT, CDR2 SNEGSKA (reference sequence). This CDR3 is CSARDGSGILLSSNEQFF. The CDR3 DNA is TGCAGTGCTAGAGACGGTAGCGGGATACTATTGAGCTCGAATGAGCAGTTCTTC.

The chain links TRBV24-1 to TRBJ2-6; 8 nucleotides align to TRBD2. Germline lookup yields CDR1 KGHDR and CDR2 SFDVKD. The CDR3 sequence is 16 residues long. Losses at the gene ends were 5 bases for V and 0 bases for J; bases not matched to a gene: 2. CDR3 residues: CATSVGTSSGANVLTF. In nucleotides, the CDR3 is TGTGCCACCAGTGTAGGGACTAGCTCTGGGGCCAACGTCCTGACTTTC.

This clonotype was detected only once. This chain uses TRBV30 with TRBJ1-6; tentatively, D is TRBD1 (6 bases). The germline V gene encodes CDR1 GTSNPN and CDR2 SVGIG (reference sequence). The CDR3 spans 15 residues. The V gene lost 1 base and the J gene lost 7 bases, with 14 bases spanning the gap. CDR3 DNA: TGTGCCTGGAGTGGGATGACAGGAGAGAATTCACCCCTCCACTTT. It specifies CAWSGMTGENSPLHF.

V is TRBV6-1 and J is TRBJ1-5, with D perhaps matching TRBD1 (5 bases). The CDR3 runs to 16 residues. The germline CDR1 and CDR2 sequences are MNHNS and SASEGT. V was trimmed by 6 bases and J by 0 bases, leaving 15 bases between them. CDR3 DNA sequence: TGTGCCAGCAGCGGAGGGGATCGCTATAGCAATCAGCCCCAGCATTTT. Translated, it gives CASSGGDRYSNQPQHF.

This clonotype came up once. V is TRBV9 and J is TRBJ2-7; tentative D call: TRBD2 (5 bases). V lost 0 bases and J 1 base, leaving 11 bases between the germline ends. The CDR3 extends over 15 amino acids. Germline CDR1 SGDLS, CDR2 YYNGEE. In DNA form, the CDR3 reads TGTGCCAGCAGCGTAGACCTAGCTCAATCCTACGAGCAGTACTTC. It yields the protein CASSVDLAQSYEQYF.

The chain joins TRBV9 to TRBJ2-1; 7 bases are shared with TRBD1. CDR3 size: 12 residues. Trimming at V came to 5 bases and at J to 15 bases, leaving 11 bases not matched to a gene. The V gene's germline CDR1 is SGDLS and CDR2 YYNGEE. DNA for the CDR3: TGTGCCAGCAGTTTCGATCGGGACAGTCGGTTCTTC. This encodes CASSFDRDSRFF.

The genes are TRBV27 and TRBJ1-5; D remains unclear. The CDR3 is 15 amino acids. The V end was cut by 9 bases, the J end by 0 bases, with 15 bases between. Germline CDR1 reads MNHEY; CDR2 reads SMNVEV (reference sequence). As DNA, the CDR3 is TGTGCCAGTAGACTGTCTACAAATAGCAATCAGCCCCAGCATTTT. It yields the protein CASRLSTNSNQPQHF.

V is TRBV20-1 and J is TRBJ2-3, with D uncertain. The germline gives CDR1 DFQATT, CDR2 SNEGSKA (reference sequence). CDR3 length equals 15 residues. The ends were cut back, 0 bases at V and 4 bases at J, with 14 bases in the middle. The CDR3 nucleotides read TGCAGTGCTAGAGATCCCCTACTATCCCCAGATACGCAGTATTTT. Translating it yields CSARDPLLSPDTQYF.

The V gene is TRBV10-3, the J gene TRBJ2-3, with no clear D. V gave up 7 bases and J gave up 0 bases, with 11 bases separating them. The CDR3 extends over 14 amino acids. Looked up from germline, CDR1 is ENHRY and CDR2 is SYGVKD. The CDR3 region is CAIKGSFSTDTQYF. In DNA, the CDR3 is TGTGCCATCAAAGGATCTTTTAGCACAGATACGCAGTATTTT.

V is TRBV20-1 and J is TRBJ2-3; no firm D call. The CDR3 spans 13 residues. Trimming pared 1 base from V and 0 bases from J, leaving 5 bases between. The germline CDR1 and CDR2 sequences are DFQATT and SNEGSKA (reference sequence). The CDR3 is CSARGSSTDTQYF. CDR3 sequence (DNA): TGCAGTGCTAGAGGGTCGAGCACAGATACGCAGTATTTT.

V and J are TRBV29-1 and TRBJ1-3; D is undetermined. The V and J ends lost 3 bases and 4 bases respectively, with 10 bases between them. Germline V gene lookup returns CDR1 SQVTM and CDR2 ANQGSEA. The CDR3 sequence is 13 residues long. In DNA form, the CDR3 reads TGCAGCGTTGATTTTGGGAGCGGAAACACCATATATTTT. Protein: CSVDFGSGNTIYF. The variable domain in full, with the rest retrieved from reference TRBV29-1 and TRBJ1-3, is SAVISQKPSRDICQRGTSLTIQCQVDSQVTMMFWYRQQPGQSLTLIATANQGSEATYESGFVIDKFPISRPNLTFSTLTVSNMSPEDSSIYLCSVDFGSGNTIYFGEGSWLTVV.

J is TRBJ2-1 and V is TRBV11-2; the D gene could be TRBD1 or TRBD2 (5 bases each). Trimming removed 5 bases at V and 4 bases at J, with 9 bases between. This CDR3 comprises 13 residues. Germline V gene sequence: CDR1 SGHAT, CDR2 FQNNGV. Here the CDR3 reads CASSQGRYNEQFF. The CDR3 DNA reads TGTGCCAGCAGCCAGGGACGGTACAATGAGCAGTTCTTC.

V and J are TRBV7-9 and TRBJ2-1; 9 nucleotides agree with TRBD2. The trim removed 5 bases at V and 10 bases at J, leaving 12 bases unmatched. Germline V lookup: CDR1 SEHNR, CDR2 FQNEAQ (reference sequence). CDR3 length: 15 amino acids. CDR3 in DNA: TGTGCCAGCAGCCCCGCTGGCGGGGGGGCAGGCGAGCAGTTCTTC. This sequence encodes CASSPAGGGAGEQFF.